These T cell receptor beta chains were read from a single sample in a study of blood T cell repertoires in COVID-19. The data were produced by immunoSEQ multiplex PCR, yet TCRdb's version contains in-frame clones alone and is incomplete. Here the sample spans about 72,000 clones, about 81% being singletons. Sequenced sample: peripheral blood. These receptor sequences come from a human donor in a cohort sampled during active COVID-19. Each CDR3 is given without its conserved first and last residue.

v_call	j_call	cdr3_aa
TRBV24-1	TRBJ2-1	ATSDSTDRESSYNEQF
TRBV19	TRBJ2-1	ASSNQGLVREQF
TRBV12-5	TRBJ1-5	ASGLVLGGIQPYSNQPQH
TRBV18	TRBJ2-2	ASFSRGAGELF
TRBV10-3	TRBJ1-1	AIMDSLNTEAF
TRBV7-8	TRBJ1-1	ASSRARDTEAF
TRBV5-6	TRBJ2-1	ASSWTGAFNNEQF
TRBV20-1	TRBJ1-2	SATQGGGYT
TRBV27	TRBJ1-1	ASSIDRGYTEAF
TRBV5-5	TRBJ2-1	ASSLNSGEQF
TRBV28	TRBJ2-3	ASSNPVADTQY
TRBV2	TRBJ2-7	ASEYSGEQY
TRBV24-1	TRBJ2-3	ATSDTSGGHGTDTQY
TRBV2	TRBJ2-7	ASRGDTYEQY
TRBV11-3	TRBJ2-5	ASSARDSRGQETQY
TRBV2	TRBJ2-7	ASRSGQGIDEQY
TRBV7-2	TRBJ1-3	ASSLYLRGTIY
TRBV5-1	TRBJ2-5	ASSLATGVETQY
TRBV5-4	TRBJ2-1	ASSSGQTSSYNEQF
TRBV4-1	TRBJ2-1	ASSQDGSGGHNEQF
TRBV5-6	TRBJ2-6	ASSLGASFSGANVLT
TRBV7-7	TRBJ1-2	ASSLARPDRGSNDRGYT
TRBV5-6	TRBJ1-1	ASSLAKDGGTEAF
TRBV7-9	TRBJ1-2	ASSPPPRGYT
TRBV6-1	TRBJ2-7	ASSEALAGQGFSYEQY
TRBV5-4	TRBJ2-4	ASSRSGIRGDIQY
TRBV7-3	TRBJ2-5	ASSLEGSGGAETQY
TRBV27	TRBJ2-7	ASSSRQGPYEQY
TRBV5-1	TRBJ2-5	ASSVAGGTQTQY
TRBV11-2	TRBJ1-5	ASSVGQGAYNQPQH
TRBV28	TRBJ1-1	ASSLITGTGDDRAF
TRBV7-8	TRBJ1-2	ASSLVGRGLSGYT
TRBV4-3	TRBJ1-5	ASSQEVGAFQPQH
TRBV2	TRBJ1-1	ASSPRTTYTEAF
TRBV2	TRBJ2-4	ASSGTLGKNIQY
TRBV2	TRBJ1-6	ASSKDRGSPLH
TRBV27	TRBJ2-7	ASSLTVQGPYEQY
TRBV5-4	TRBJ2-7	ASSFGHNSYEQY
TRBV10-3	TRBJ2-1	AISESVAGGANEQF
TRBV6-2/TRBV6-3	TRBJ2-1	ASSYRWELDNEQF
TRBV2	TRBJ1-5	ASSDILIAQPQH
TRBV4-1	TRBJ2-3	ASSQVALGPSTDTQY
TRBV6-5	TRBJ1-1	ASTPRGGMNTEAF
TRBV19	TRBJ1-4	ASSNRSPAFNNEKLF
TRBV29-1	TRBJ1-2	SVEVTEPRYGYT